A single sample gave rise to the 30 T cell receptor beta chains below, sequenced in a study of T-cell reconstitution after alpha-beta-depleted transplantation in children. For TCRbeta, the library was prepared with unique molecular identifiers. In TCRdb, the PCR reads were re-called with MiXCR into one record per CDR3 protein. The sample includes about 610,000 distinct CDR3 sequences, over 9.5% of them seen just once. The source was PBMCs from the stem cell graft donor, collected from the stem cell graft. Receptor source: a human donor who donated a stem cell graft to a child with acute myeloid leukemia.

This clonotype was seen a few times. The rearrangement joins TRBV5-1 to TRBJ2-7; TRBD2 matches 8 bases. Germline V gene lookup returns CDR1 SGHRS and CDR2 YFSETQ. CDR3 length equals 14 residues. V was clipped by 4 bases and J by 5 bases; unmatched bases: 8. Here the CDR3 DNA reads TGCGCCAGCAGCCTGAGCGGGAGTACCGACGAGCAGTACTTC. Translation: CASSLSGSTDEQYF.

This clonotype showed up just a few times. V gene TRBV5-1 combines with J gene TRBJ2-1, with 11 bases that match TRBD2. This CDR3 contains 13 residues. CDR1 and CDR2 (germline): SGHRS, YFSETQ. V was pared by 3 bases and J by 8 bases, with 1 base of the junction left unmatched. CDR3 sequence reads: CASSSLAGDEQFF. CDR3 nucleotides: TGCGCCAGCAGCTCACTAGCGGGAGATGAGCAGTTCTTC.

This clonotype was seen ten or more times. The chain has TRBV4-1 and TRBJ1-1; D is perhaps TRBD1 (6 bases). The CDR3 is 15 amino acids. Germline V gene lookup returns CDR1 MGHRA and CDR2 YSYEKL. Trimming shortened V by 4 bases and J by 0 bases, and 12 bases separated the two germline ends. The CDR3 loop reads CASSPWAGVNTEAFF. CDR3 DNA sequence: TGCGCCAGCAGCCCGTGGGCAGGGGTGAACACTGAAGCTTTCTTT.

This clonotype appeared a few times. V and J are TRBV18 and TRBJ2-1; 11 bases fit TRBD2. The CDR3 runs to 17 residues. J lost 0 bases, V lost 6 bases, and 7 bases had no gene match. Germline V lookup: CDR1 KGHSH, CDR2 LQKENI. Written as DNA, the CDR3 is TGTGCCAGCTCCCTAACTAGCGGGGGCATCTCCTACAATGAGCAGTTCTTC. Amino acids: CASSLTSGGISYNEQFF.

This clonotype was counted many times. The V gene is TRBV7-9, the J gene TRBJ2-2, with TRBD2 matching over 11 bases. V trimming: 5 bases; J trimming: 0 bases; junction bases outside the gene matches: 14. Germline CDR1 reads SEHNR; CDR2 reads FQNEAQ (reference sequence). The CDR3 is 20 amino acids. This CDR3 reads CASSLRLAGGHSSNTGELFF. The CDR3 nucleotides are TGTGCCAGCAGCCTGCGGCTAGCGGGAGGCCACTCCTCGAACACCGGGGAGCTGTTTTTT.

The sample holds many counts of this clonotype. This sequence joins TRBV28 and TRBJ2-2; 8 nucleotides align to TRBD2. From germline, CDR1 is MDHEN and CDR2 SYDVKM. CDR3 length: 16 amino acids. V trimming: 6 bases; J trimming: 6 bases; junction bases outside the gene matches: 12. CDR3 DNA: TGTGCCAGCAGCCACTTGGCGGGAGGTTTCCCCGGGGAGCTGTTTTTT. Protein sequence: CASSHLAGGFPGELFF.

The chain uses TRBV4-3 and TRBJ2-1; D remains unclear. V was trimmed by 0 bases and J by 8 bases, leaving 8 bases between them. CDR3 length: 13 residues. CDR1 and CDR2 from the germline V gene are LGHNA and YSLEER. The CDR3 DNA reads as TGCGCCAGCAGCCAAGATAGAAGCTATGAGCAGTTCTTC. This translates into CASSQDRSYEQFF.

The chain couples TRBV5-1 to TRBJ2-2; 10 bases line up with TRBD1. The CDR3 is made up of 15 amino acids. Germline CDR1 SGHRS, CDR2 YFSETQ. The junction had 6 bases not matched to a gene; V was cut back by 4 bases and J by 6 bases. This chain's CDR3 is CASSPRTGGPGELFF. The CDR3 bases are TGCGCCAGCAGCCCCAGGACAGGGGGGCCCGGGGAGCTGTTTTTT.

This clonotype has just a few counts. The chain carries TRBV29-1 and TRBJ1-2; maybe TRBD1 (6 bases). The CDR3 has 13 residues. V was shortened by 7 bases and J by 0 bases, with 12 bases between the two germline ends. In germline, CDR1 is SQVTM, CDR2 ANQGSEA. CDR3 DNA sequence: TGCAGCGGAGGGGGTATGGCTAACTATGGCTACACCTTC. Translation gives CSGGGMANYGYTF.

This clonotype was recorded a few times. The CDR3 is CASSFRSFGTIYEQYF. The CDR3 DNA is TGTGCCAGCAGTTTTCGGAGTTTTGGAACGATATACGAGCAGTACTTC. V is TRBV27 and J is TRBJ2-7; the D is unclear. CDR3 length: 16 amino acids. The V gene's germline CDR1 is MNHEY and CDR2 SMNVEV (reference sequence). Trimming left V 3 bases short and J 4 bases short, with 19 bases between.

The V gene is TRBV12-3 or TRBV12-4, the J gene TRBJ2-2; 8 bases line up with TRBD1. The CDR3 is 16 residues long. The V gene end was trimmed by 6 bases and the J gene end by 1 base; junction bases not matched to a gene: 7. In DNA, the CDR3 is TGTGCCAGCAGCCGGGCCGGACAGGGGAACACCGGGGAGCTGTTTTTT. This sequence encodes CASSRAGQGNTGELFF.

On this clonotype: This may be a read error, as it is one base from a much larger clone. The rearrangement uses TRBV29-1 and TRBJ2-1; D might be TRBD1 (7 bases). CDR1 is SQVTM and CDR2 is ANQGSEA in the germline V gene. The CDR3 is made up of 17 amino acids. The CDR3 region has the DNA TGCAGCGTTGAAGGCGGGGACACCCAGGGGGTTTACAATGAGCAGCTCTTC. Its protein is CSVEGGDTQGVYNEQLF.

There are a few counts of this clonotype. V usage is TRBV15 and J usage is TRBJ1-2, with 7 nucleotides matching TRBD1. Germline V gives CDR1 LNHNV, CDR2 YYDKDF (reference sequence). J lost 3 bases, V lost 0 bases, and 7 bases had no gene match. This CDR3 has 16 residues. Here the CDR3 DNA reads TGTGCCACCAGCAGAGATTTTGACAGGGTTGACTATGGCTACACCTTC. Residues: CATSRDFDRVDYGYTF.

The chain combines TRBV7-8 with TRBJ2-7; D is perhaps TRBD1 or TRBD2 (6 bases each). Germline V gene data show CDR1 as SGHVS and CDR2 as FQNEAQ. The V gene lost 5 bases and the J gene lost 5 bases, with 16 bases spanning the gap. The CDR3 contains 14 residues. The CDR3 protein is CASSPQGGEDEQYF. CDR3 in DNA: TGTGCCAGCAGCCCACAGGGAGGCGAGGACGAGCAGTACTTC.

V gene TRBV12-3 or TRBV12-4 combines with J gene TRBJ1-6; 8 nucleotides agree with TRBD1. The CDR3 spans 15 residues. The trim removed 5 bases at V and 10 bases at J, leaving 10 bases unmatched. The CDR3 nucleotides read TGTGCCAGCAGTCCCTCACAGGGGGGAGGCTCACCCCTCCACTTT. As protein: CASSPSQGGGSPLHF.

This clonotype came up a few times. This sequence joins TRBV27 and TRBJ2-1, with 8 bases identical to TRBD1. The CDR3 loop spans 17 amino acids. V was pared by 6 bases and J by 5 bases, with 15 bases of the junction left unmatched. CDR1 is MNHEY, CDR2 SMNVEV, per germline (reference sequence). The CDR3 DNA follows: TGTGCCAGCAGATCGGACAGGGTAAGAAGGGGAGACAATGAGCAGTTCTTC. It encodes CASRSDRVRRGDNEQFF.

This clonotype was counted at least ten times. V and J are TRBV29-1 and TRBJ2-3; no definite D call. V lost 4 bases and J 1 base, leaving 9 bases between the germline ends. Germline V gene lookup returns CDR1 SQVTM and CDR2 ANQGSEA. CDR3 length equals 13 residues. CDR3 coding DNA: TGCAGCGTTGCTGGAACAGGCACAGATACGCAGTATTTT. This gives the protein CSVAGTGTDTQYF.

At least ten counts were recorded for this clonotype. This chain links TRBV10-3 with TRBJ2-1, with D uncertain. CDR1 is ENHRY and CDR2 is SYGVKD in the germline V gene. V shed 4 bases and J shed 5 bases, with 9 bases lying between them. CDR3 length: 13 residues. This CDR3 reads CAISAQIDNEQFF. CDR3 in DNA: TGTGCCATCAGTGCACAAATAGACAATGAGCAGTTCTTC.

This clonotype showed up just a few times. J is TRBJ1-2 and V is TRBV7-6; D possibly corresponds to TRBD1 (5 bases). Germline V gene data show CDR1 as SGHVS and CDR2 as FNYEAQ. Between the trimmed V and J ends, which lost 5 bases and 2 bases, there was a span of 18 bases. The CDR3 runs 16 residues. The CDR3: CASSPSGTPRNYGYTF. The CDR3 region has the DNA TGTGCCAGCAGCCCCAGCGGGACTCCAAGAAACTATGGCTACACCTTC.

The rearrangement links TRBV27 to TRBJ1-2; D call uncertain. The length of the CDR3 is 13 residues. Germline V CDR1 and CDR2: MNHEY, SMNVEV (reference sequence). The V end lost 3 bases, the J end lost 4 bases, and 9 bases lay between the germline ends. The CDR3 reads CASSFTATYGYTF. CDR3 in DNA: TGTGCCAGCAGTTTCACAGCTACCTATGGCTACACCTTC.

The chain has TRBV29-1 and TRBJ2-3; 7 bases are a match to TRBD2. Trimming took 2 bases from V and 5 from J; bases not matched to a gene: 10. The CDR3 length is 15 residues. CDR1 is SQVTM and CDR2 is ANQGSEA in the germline V gene. The CDR3 DNA follows: TGCAGCGTTGAATTGTTAGCGGGTAAAAAAGATACGCAGTATTTT. It encodes CSVELLAGKKDTQYF.

This clonotype has a count of ten or more. The chain recombines TRBV20-1 with TRBJ2-7; 9 bases fit TRBD1. This CDR3 is built from 14 residues. Germline CDR1 reads DFQATT; CDR2 reads SNEGSKA (reference sequence). V was pared by 2 bases and J by 5 bases, with 7 bases of the junction left unmatched. DNA of the CDR3: TGCAGTGCTAGACAGCCGGGACAGGGCCACGAGCAGTACTTC. This codes for CSARQPGQGHEQYF.

The chain has TRBV20-1 and TRBJ2-7; 8 bases map to TRBD2. The CDR3 is 14 residues long. Germline lookup yields CDR1 DFQATT and CDR2 SNEGSKA (reference sequence). With V trimmed by 1 base and J by 5 bases, 7 bases remained unmatched. The CDR3 spells CSARALTSDHEQYF. Written as DNA, the CDR3 is TGCAGTGCTAGAGCCTTGACTAGCGATCACGAGCAGTACTTC.

This clonotype appeared a few times. The genes are TRBV19 and TRBJ2-2, with a weak D call TRBD2 (6 bases). V was cut by 5 bases and J by 8 bases, with 15 bases left in between. Germline lookup yields CDR1 LNHDA and CDR2 SQIVND (reference sequence). The CDR3 length is 14 residues. The CDR3 loop is CASSFGLTGGELFF. The DNA of the CDR3 is TGTGCCAGTAGTTTCGGACTAACCGGGGGGGAGCTGTTTTTT.

This clonotype appeared a few times. The chain combines TRBV20-1 with TRBJ1-1; 8 positions agree with TRBD1. The CDR3 has 14 amino acids. V lost 3 bases and J lost 4; bases outside the gene matches: 7. CDR1 DFQATT and CDR2 SNEGSKA come from the germline V gene (reference sequence). The CDR3 sequence is CSASKRTGTTEAFF. CDR3 nucleotide sequence: TGCAGTGCTAGTAAGAGGACAGGGACCACTGAAGCTTTCTTT.

This chain joins TRBV7-9 and TRBJ2-3; no clear D gene. V lost 4 bases and J lost 2, with 19 bases in between. The V gene's germline CDR1 is SEHNR and CDR2 FQNEAQ (reference sequence). The CDR3 runs 17 residues. CDR3 DNA: TGTGCCAGCAGCTCAGAGAAGACTTCAACTATCACAGATACGCAGTATTTT. It specifies CASSSEKTSTITDTQYF. Using reference TRBV7-9 and TRBJ2-3 for the parts outside the CDR3, the full variable domain is DTGVSQNPRHKITKRGQNVTFRCDPISEHNRLYWYRQTLGQGPEFLTYFQNEAQLEKSRLLSDRFSAERPKGSFSTLEIQRTEQGDSAMYLCASSSEKTSTITDTQYFGPGTRLTVL.

This clonotype has a handful of counts. This rearrangement joins TRBV7-2 to TRBJ2-5; TRBD2 is a possible D gene (6 bases). Germline V gene sequence: CDR1 SGHTA, CDR2 FQGNSA. The CDR3 runs 15 residues. The V gene lost 8 bases and the J gene lost 0 bases, with 16 bases spanning the gap. The CDR3 sequence is CASLWDSGNQETQYF. The CDR3, as DNA: TGTGCCAGCCTCTGGGATAGCGGCAACCAAGAGACCCAGTACTTC.

A note on this clonotype: This may come from a read error, since a much larger clone is one base off. V is TRBV7-9 and J is TRBJ2-7, with a weak D call TRBD1 (6 bases). The CDR3 is 13 amino acids. The germline gives CDR1 SEHNR, CDR2 FQNEAQ (reference sequence). Trimming stripped 5 bases from V and 4 bases from J, with 12 bases between. The CDR3: CASSLRQEYEQYF. The CDR3 DNA reads as TGTGCCAGCAGCCTCCGACAGGAATACGAGCAGTACTTC.

Only a few counts were recorded for this clonotype. J is TRBJ2-3 and V is TRBV24-1, with TRBD2 matching over 7 bases. This CDR3 is 13 amino acids long. CDR1 and CDR2 from the germline V gene are KGHDR and SFDVKD. Unmatched junction bases numbered 4, after V lost 5 bases and J lost 6 bases. CDR3 sequence: CATSVSGGDTQYF. For the CDR3, the DNA is TGTGCCACCAGTGTGTCGGGAGGTGATACGCAGTATTTT.

In its sample, this clonotype was seen a few times. This rearrangement joins TRBV18 to TRBJ2-3; D possibly matches TRBD1 or TRBD2 (5 bases each). Trimming stripped 6 bases from V and 2 bases from J, with 12 bases between. This CDR3 spans 14 amino acids. Germline CDR1 reads KGHSH; CDR2 reads LQKENI. CDR3 coding DNA: TGTGCCAGCTCCCGGGACCTCTCCACAGATACGCAGTATTTT. Amino acids: CASSRDLSTDTQYF.